This T cell receptor beta chain stems from a study of T cells in Graves' hyperthyroidism and ophthalmopathy. The germline CDR1 and CDR2 sequences are MNHEY and SVGEGT. The germline V and J ends were trimmed by 10 bases and 11 bases, with 17 bases remaining between them. This CDR3 contains 11 residues. This clonotype was recorded at least ten times. Regions amplified from RNA transcripts were the TCR beta CDR3 regions. The HTBI primer set drove a first-round RT-PCR of the TCR CDR3. TCRdb passed the multiplex PCR reads through MiXCR, listing each CDR3 protein once. Altogether 80,000 to 100,000 distinct CDR3 sequences are present, approximately 42% being singletons, with the ten largest covering 10%.

The chain combines TRBV6-2 or TRBV6-3 with TRBJ1-1; D is undetermined. This TCR was recovered from a woman between 25 and 40 years old with Graves' hyperthyroidism. Sequenced sample: peripheral blood or thyroid tissue (not recorded which). The CDR3 DNA follows: TGTGCCACCCGTCTGGGGAGGAGCGCTTTCTTT. It encodes CATRLGRSAFF.